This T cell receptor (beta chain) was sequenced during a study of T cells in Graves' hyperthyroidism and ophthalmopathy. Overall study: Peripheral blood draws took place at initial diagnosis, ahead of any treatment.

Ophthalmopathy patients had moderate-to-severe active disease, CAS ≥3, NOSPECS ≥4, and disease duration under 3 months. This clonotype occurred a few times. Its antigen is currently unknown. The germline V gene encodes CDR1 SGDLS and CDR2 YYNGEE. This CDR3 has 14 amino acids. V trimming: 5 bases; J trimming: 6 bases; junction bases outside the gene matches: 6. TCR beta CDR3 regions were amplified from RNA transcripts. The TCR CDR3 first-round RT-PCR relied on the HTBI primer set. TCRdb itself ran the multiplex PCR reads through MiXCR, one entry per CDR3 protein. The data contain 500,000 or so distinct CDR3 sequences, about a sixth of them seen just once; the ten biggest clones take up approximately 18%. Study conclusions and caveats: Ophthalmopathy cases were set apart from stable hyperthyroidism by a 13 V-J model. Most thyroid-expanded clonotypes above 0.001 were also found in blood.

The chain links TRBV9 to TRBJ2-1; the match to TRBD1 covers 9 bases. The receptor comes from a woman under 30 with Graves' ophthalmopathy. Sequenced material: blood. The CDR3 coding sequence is TGTGCCAGCAGAGGGACAGGGAGCGGCAATGAGCAGTTCTTC. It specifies CASRGTGSGNEQFF. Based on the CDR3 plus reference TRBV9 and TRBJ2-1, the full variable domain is DSGVTQTPKHLITATGQRVTLRCSPRSGDLSVYWYQQSLDQGLQFLIQYYNGEERAKGNILERFSAQQFPDLHSELNLSSLELGDSALYFCASRGTGSGNEQFFGPGTRLTVL.